This is a list of T cell receptor beta chains from one sample in a study of human T cells and chemical hapten exposure. TCRdb fed the RACE reads into MiXCR, producing one record per CDR3 protein. This table has about 31,000 distinct CDR3 sequences, 6% to 7.5% appearing once. Sequencing was done on a sample of whole blood. The receptors stem from a human donor in good health. Some clones in this sample may be carry-over from other donors' samples. CDR3s include the opening cysteine and the closing phenylalanine or tryptophan. A D gene is named only where the DNA matches it firmly. Size is stated for part of the rows, as once, few or many counts, or as a class when the clone is expanded.

J | length | V | D | size | DNA | CDR3
TRBJ2-3 | 14 | TRBV20-1 | TRBD2 | - | TGCAGTGCCCGTCTAGCGGGAGGGGACCAGTTGCAGTATTTT | CSARLAGGDQLQYF
TRBJ2-3 | 19 | TRBV5-4 | TRBD2 | many | TGTGCCAGCAGCTTGGAAGAAAAGACTAGCGGGAGTGCGACAGATACGCAGTATTTT | CASSLEEKTSGSATDTQYF
TRBJ1-2 | 13 | TRBV2 | TRBD1 | - | TGTGCCAGCCAACAGGGGCGGGACTATGGCTACACCTTC | CASQQGRDYGYTF
TRBJ2-6 | 15 | TRBV5-1 | - | many | TGCGCCAGCAGCTTACAGGCGTCTGGGGCCAACGTCCTGACTTTC | CASSLQASGANVLTF
TRBJ1-1 | 13 | TRBV2 | - | many | TGTGCCAGCAGCAGGGGTATGAACACTGAAGCTTTCTTT | CASSRGMNTEAFF
TRBJ2-2 | 14 | TRBV20-1 | - | many | TGCAGTGCTCCACTACAGGGAACCGCCGGGGAGCTGTTTTTT | CSAPLQGTAGELFF
TRBJ2-7 | 13 | TRBV20-1 | - | many | TGCAGTGCTAGTGACAACCTCTCCTACGAGCAGTACTTC | CSASDNLSYEQYF
TRBJ2-7 | 12 | TRBV9 | - | - | TGTGCCAGCAGCCGGGTGGGGGACGAGCAGTACTTC | CASSRVGDEQYF
TRBJ2-7 | 13 | TRBV20-1 | - | many | TGCAGTGCTAGCGTGGGGGATGTGGGCGAGCAGTACTTC | CSASVGDVGEQYF
TRBJ1-1 | 13 | TRBV7-9 | - | few | TGTGCCAGCAGCTTACCGGGGAGCACTGAAGCTTTCTTT | CASSLPGSTEAFF
TRBJ2-3 | 14 | TRBV6-2/TRBV6-3 | - | - | TGTGCCAGCAGTTACGTGGCTAGCACAGATACGCAGTATTTT | CASSYVASTDTQYF
TRBJ2-2 | 17 | TRBV27 | TRBD2 | few | TGTGCCAGCAGAAATCTGGGACTAGCGGTTGAGGCCGGGGAGCTGTTTTTT | CASRNLGLAVEAGELFF
TRBJ2-5 | 15 | TRBV20-1 | - | many | TGCAGTGCTGAACCACCTTCAGCGGCCCAAGAGACCCAGTACTTC | CSAEPPSAAQETQYF
TRBJ2-1 | 13 | TRBV6-2/TRBV6-3 | - | large | TGTGCCAGCAGTTACGAACCCCACAATGAGCAGTTCTTC | CASSYEPHNEQFF